This TCR beta chain was sequenced for a study of molecular identifiers for immune sequencing clone quantification. Listed TCR primers, together with previously described methods, were used for the bulk TCR libraries. Each CDR3 protein gets one entry after TCRdb re-called the PCR reads with MiXCR. The sample includes about 640,000 distinct CDR3 sequences, 20% seen only once; the top ten take 0.85%. Overall study results and limits: A shared barcode on identical TCR molecules could lead to underestimated sizes for highly expanded clones. It was shown that clones above 20 RNA copies held over 98% of effector molecules, but under 1% in naive cells. A single cell's spiked Jurkat TCR RNA was reportedly detectable among under 1.1 million naive cells.

The CDR3 covers 14 residues. Per germline, CDR1 DFQATT and CDR2 SNEGSKA (reference sequence). V was clipped by 5 bases and J by 3 bases, with 17 bases between them. This clonotype was counted at least ten times. The target antigen is unknown. The source of this sequence is a human donor in good health. Some libraries in this study had Jurkat cell RNA spiked in. The sample comprised naive CD8+ T cells from blood, with Jurkat cell RNA spiked in. Subset meaning: FACS-sorted CD8+CD4-CCR7+CD45RA+ naive T cells. The rearrangement joins TRBV20-1 to TRBJ2-7; tentatively, D is TRBD1 or TRBD2 (5 bases each). CDR3 protein: CSAGGHTGVYEQYF. CDR3 in DNA: TGCAGTGCTGGAGGACATACCGGAGTCTACGAGCAGTACTTC.